This T cell receptor (beta chain) was sequenced in a study of cytomegalovirus exposure and HLA in healthy donors. Study outcomes and limitations: Earlier analysis yielded a pattern in which most TCR beta V segments were productive about 90% or about 30% of the time.

The CDR3 is 12 amino acids. CDR1 and CDR2 from the germline V gene are SEHNR and FQNEAQ (reference sequence). This clone was seen a single time. Its target is not known. The junction differs from germline at one of its ends, possibly a read error. The study ran its PCR with 60 Vbeta and 13 Jbeta primers. Repertoires were generated with immunoSEQ multiplex PCR, while TCRdb's copy carries only in-frame clones and drops some. The data hold tens of thousands of clones, with 75% to 85% observed a single time. This chain links TRBV7-9 with TRBJ1-1; no clear D gene. Input material: PBMCs. The source is a man aged 50 to 60 in good health and CMV-seropositive. The CDR3 loop is CSSSSLRTEAFF. In nucleotides, the CDR3 is TGTTCCAGCAGCTCCTTGAGGACTGAAGCTTTCTTT.